These 30 T cell receptor beta chains originate from one sample sequenced in a study of siplizumab effects on memory and regulatory T cells. Measured with immunoSEQ multiplex PCR; TCRdb has only the in-frame clones, and not every one. The sample includes 97,000 or so clones, 80% to 95% of them seen just once. The specimen was CD4+ T cells sorted from blood. Every receptor here comes from a human donor in good health.

The chain links TRBV19 to TRBJ2-3; D gene uncertain. The germline V gene encodes CDR1 LNHDA and CDR2 SQIVND (reference sequence). The CDR3 loop spans 11 amino acids. The germline V and J ends were trimmed by 7 bases and 10 bases, with 12 bases remaining between them. In DNA, the CDR3 is TGTGCCAGTACCGCGCAGGATTCGCAGTATTTT. It specifies CASTAQDSQYF.

The CDR3: CASSPTGITGELFF. CDR3 DNA sequence: TGTGCCAGCAGCCCAACAGGGATAACCGGGGAGCTGTTTTTT. The chain combines TRBV6-5 with TRBJ2-2, with D tentatively TRBD1 (6 bases). V was cut by 6 bases and J by 5 bases, with 13 bases left in between. This CDR3 contains 14 residues. Germline V gives CDR1 MNHEY, CDR2 SVGAGI.

The V gene is TRBV29-1, the J gene TRBJ2-3, with D perhaps given as TRBD1 or TRBD2 (5 bases each). Germline V gene sequence: CDR1 SQVTM, CDR2 ANQGSEA. CDR3 length: 10 residues. With 7 bases removed from V and 7 bases from J, the gap between germline ends came to 9 bases. Written as DNA, the CDR3 is TGCAGCGCAGAGGGGTATACGCAGTATTTT. Protein product: CSAEGYTQYF.

CDR3 nucleotide sequence: TGTGCCAGCAGTCGACAGGGGCGGGGAGAAAAACTGTTTTTT. Amino acids: CASSRQGRGEKLFF. This chain connects TRBV28 to TRBJ1-4; 8 bases fit TRBD1. Trimming cost V 5 bases and J 8 bases; bases outside gene matches: 7. The CDR3 is 14 amino acids. Germline V gene data show CDR1 as MDHEN and CDR2 as SYDVKM. Complete variable domain (other parts from reference TRBV28 and TRBJ1-4): DVKVTQSSRYLVKRTGEKVFLECVQDMDHENMFWYRQDPGLGLRLIYFSYDVKMKEKGDIPEGYSVSREKKERFSLILESASTNQTSMYLCASSRQGRGEKLFFGSGTQLSVL.

The rearrangement joins TRBV6-5 to TRBJ2-7; 10 positions match TRBD1. The germline V gene has CDR1 MNHEY and CDR2 SVGAGI. After removal of 6 bases from V and 6 bases from J, the junction contained 11 bases not matched to a gene. The CDR3 is made up of 15 amino acids. The DNA of the CDR3 is TGTGCCAGCAGCCGATGGGGACAGGGGAGGACCGAGCAGTACTTC. It translates to CASSRWGQGRTEQYF.

The rearrangement joins TRBV5-6 to TRBJ1-2; TRBD1 aligns across 8 bases. This CDR3 has 14 amino acids. Germline values: CDR1 SGHDT, CDR2 YYEEEE. The V segment lost 4 bases and the J segment 4 bases; nucleotides outside the gene matches: 6. In DNA, the CDR3 is TGTGCCAGCAGCCCCTTTGACAGGGGCTATGGCTACACCTTC. This codes for CASSPFDRGYGYTF.

About this clone: The same CDR3 arises from other DNA sequences in this sample as well. The chain joins TRBV28 to TRBJ2-1, with D unresolved. CDR1 is MDHEN and CDR2 is SYDVKM in the germline V gene. Trimming removed 6 bases at V and 0 bases at J, with 9 bases between. The CDR3 is 14 residues long. This CDR3 reads CASSMDSSYNEQFF. DNA of the CDR3: TGTGCCAGCAGCATGGATAGCTCCTACAATGAGCAGTTCTTC.

Details on this clone: Additional DNA sequences in this sample encode the identical CDR3. This chain links TRBV9 with TRBJ2-3; D is unresolved. This CDR3 is 13 amino acids long. Between the trimmed V and J ends, which lost 3 bases and 3 bases, there was a span of 8 bases. CDR1 and CDR2 (germline): SGDLS, YYNGEE. The CDR3 is CASSASSTDTQYF. CDR3 in DNA: TGTGCCAGCAGCGCGTCGAGTACAGATACGCAGTATTTT. The variable domain in full, with the rest retrieved from reference TRBV9 and TRBJ2-3, is DSGVTQTPKHLITATGQRVTLRCSPRSGDLSVYWYQQSLDQGLQFLIQYYNGEERAKGNILERFSAQQFPDLHSELNLSSLELGDSALYFCASSASSTDTQYFGPGTRLTVL.

The chain carries TRBV5-1 and TRBJ1-6, with TRBD1 as a possible D gene (6 bases). There are 16 residues in the CDR3. Trimming pared 3 bases from V and 10 bases from J, leaving 20 bases between. The V gene's germline CDR1 is SGHRS and CDR2 YFSETQ. Written as DNA, the CDR3 is TGCGCCAGCAGCTGGAGGGAAAGACAGGCGGGATCACCCCTCCACTTT. Protein: CASSWRERQAGSPLHF.

V gene TRBV9 combines with J gene TRBJ1-1; no clear D. This CDR3 comprises 15 residues. The germline CDR1 and CDR2 sequences are SGDLS and YYNGEE. Trimming left V 0 bases short and J 4 bases short, with 13 bases between. DNA for the CDR3: TGTGCCAGCAGCGTAGGGGTGGAAAAGTTCACTGAAGCTTTCTTT. The encoded protein is CASSVGVEKFTEAFF.

The table lists this clone with a count of one. The J gene is TRBJ2-3, the V gene TRBV5-1; TRBD2 matches at 15 bases. Per germline, CDR1 SGHRS and CDR2 YFSETQ. The CDR3 covers 15 residues. V dropped 2 bases and J dropped 6; count of bases not matched to a gene: 1. This CDR3 is CASSFGTSGGDTQYF. The CDR3 DNA sequence: TGCGCCAGCAGCTTCGGGACTAGCGGGGGGGATACGCAGTATTTT.

The gene calls are TRBV5-1 and TRBJ1-3; D not certain. Germline V gives CDR1 SGHRS, CDR2 YFSETQ. The V and J ends lost 3 bases and 6 bases respectively, with 10 bases between them. The CDR3 has 13 residues. Here the CDR3 reads CASSSESLNTIYF. Written as DNA, the CDR3 is TGCGCCAGCAGCTCCGAATCGCTAAACACCATATATTTT.

The chain employs TRBV18 and TRBJ2-1; 15 positions agree with TRBD2. CDR1 and CDR2 from the germline V gene are KGHSH and LQKENI. CDR3 length equals 17 residues. V shed 2 bases and J 3 bases; nucleotides not matched to a gene: 2. CDR3 amino acids: CASSPGLAGGFYNEQFF. Here the CDR3 DNA reads TGTGCCAGCTCACCAGGACTAGCGGGAGGGTTCTACAATGAGCAGTTCTTC.

This CDR3 reads CASSLGRVRDTEAFF. CDR3 DNA: TGTGCCAGCAGCTTAGGACGGGTGAGGGACACTGAAGCTTTCTTT. The chain employs TRBV7-2 and TRBJ1-1; D not certain. The CDR3 is made up of 15 amino acids. Germline values: CDR1 SGHTA, CDR2 FQGNSA. V was shortened by 1 base and J by 3 bases, with 12 bases between the two germline ends.

This clone was seen once. The chain is built from TRBV29-1 and TRBJ1-2, with unresolved D. The V and J ends lost 7 bases and 4 bases respectively, with 10 bases between them. Per germline, CDR1 SQVTM and CDR2 ANQGSEA. The CDR3 length is 11 residues. CDR3 DNA: TGCAGCGGCGGGGAAGGCTATGGCTACACCTTC. This sequence encodes CSGGEGYGYTF.

The chain uses TRBV5-1 and TRBJ2-7; a possible D gene is TRBD2 (6 bases). The CDR3 totals 16 residues. Germline CDR1 and CDR2: SGHRS and YFSETQ. The V and J ends lost 0 bases and 4 bases respectively, with 17 bases between them. The CDR3 here is CASSLASPLRGYEQYF. DNA of the CDR3: TGCGCCAGCAGCTTGGCCTCACCGTTGCGGGGTTACGAGCAGTACTTC.

The J gene is TRBJ1-1, the V gene TRBV5-8; no firm D call. From germline, CDR1 is SGHTS and CDR2 YDEGEE. V lost 4 bases, J lost 3 bases, and 13 bases lay in between. This CDR3 spans 14 amino acids. CDR3 nucleotide sequence: TGTGCCAGCAGCGGACGGAAAGGTTACACTGAAGCTTTCTTT. Translation: CASSGRKGYTEAFF.

The chain is built from TRBV7-2 and TRBJ2-3; no firm D call. Trimming removed 3 bases at V and 2 bases at J, with 9 bases between. The CDR3 is made up of 14 amino acids. In germline, CDR1 is SGHTA, CDR2 FQGNSA. The CDR3 region has the DNA TGTGCCAGCAGCTTTTTCGGAGTCACAGATACGCAGTATTTT. Translated: CASSFFGVTDTQYF.

The gene calls are TRBV7-2 and TRBJ2-7; 8 nucleotides match TRBD2. The trim removed 2 bases at V and 2 bases at J, leaving 11 bases unmatched. The length of the CDR3 is 17 residues. The germline gives CDR1 SGHTA, CDR2 FQGNSA. CDR3 nucleotides: TGTGCCAGCAGCTTATTCGGGGGGGCGGGCCCCACCTACGAGCAGTACTTC. It codes for CASSLFGGAGPTYEQYF.

This clone was seen only a few times. This chain joins TRBV10-1 and TRBJ2-7, with TRBD2 matching over 11 bases. Trimming took 5 bases from V and 3 from J; bases not matched to a gene: 3. From germline, CDR1 is WNHNN and CDR2 SYGVQD (reference sequence). The CDR3 loop spans 14 amino acids. DNA for the CDR3: TGCGCCAGCAGTCCCGGGACTAGCGGCTACGAGCAGTACTTC. Translating it yields CASSPGTSGYEQYF.

The chain recombines TRBV6-1 with TRBJ1-2; no clear D gene. V was cut by 1 base and J by 5 bases, with 11 bases left in between. The germline CDR1 and CDR2 sequences are MNHNS and SASEGT. This CDR3 has 14 residues. The CDR3 sequence is CASSEVSRAYGYTF. The CDR3 DNA reads as TGTGCCAGCAGTGAAGTCTCGCGGGCGTATGGCTACACCTTC.

The chain carries TRBV28 and TRBJ1-5, with D unclear. CDR3 length: 19 residues. With 5 bases removed from V and 0 bases from J, the gap between germline ends came to 23 bases. The V gene's germline CDR1 is MDHEN and CDR2 SYDVKM. The CDR3 DNA follows: TGTGCCAGCAGTCCGTTAAAGGGAGGCGCCTTGTATAGCAATCAGCCCCAGCATTTT. Translating gives CASSPLKGGALYSNQPQHF.

The chain has TRBV5-6 and TRBJ1-2, with D possibly being TRBD1 (6 bases). The ends were cut back, 7 bases at V and 7 bases at J, with 20 bases in the middle. The length of the CDR3 is 14 residues. CDR1 SGHDT and CDR2 YYEEEE come from the germline V gene. CDR3 nucleotides: TGTGCCAGCGCGACCATCACAGGGCTTGGTGGCTACACCTTC. Residues: CASATITGLGGYTF.

This sequence joins TRBV10-3 and TRBJ2-2; 7 bases are shared with TRBD2. Germline V CDR1 and CDR2: ENHRY, SYGVKD. This CDR3 has 11 amino acids. J gave up 8 bases and V 10 bases, and 4 bases lay outside the gene matches. The CDR3 DNA is TGTGCCACCCGGGGGGTGGGGGAGCTGTTTTTT. This translates into CATRGVGELFF.

The CDR3 bases are TGTGCCAGCATGGAGCGGGAGGGCCTCAGCACAGATACGCAGTATTTT. Translating gives CASMEREGLSTDTQYF. The chain combines TRBV5-4 with TRBJ2-3, with TRBD2 matching over 10 bases. The V segment lost 6 bases and the J segment 0 bases; nucleotides outside the gene matches: 7. Per the germline V gene, CDR1 is SGHNT and CDR2 is YYREEE (reference sequence). This CDR3 region has 16 residues.

The V and J genes are TRBV7-9 and TRBJ2-2; D may be TRBD2 (5 bases). The CDR3 extends over 15 amino acids. The V end was cut by 3 bases, the J end by 6 bases, with 14 bases between. CDR1 SEHNR and CDR2 FQNEAQ come from the germline V gene (reference sequence). CDR3 nucleotide sequence: TGTGCCAGCAGCTTCTCCCGGGTGAGGGCCGGGGAGCTGTTTTTT. It is translated as CASSFSRVRAGELFF.

The rearrangement joins TRBV23-1 to TRBJ1-1; D unclear. TRBV23-1 is an ORF, and what it does is uncertain. CDR3 length equals 12 residues. V shed 2 bases and J shed 4 bases, with 5 bases lying between them. CDR3: CASSQDTTEAFF. The CDR3 DNA sequence: TGCGCCAGCAGTCAAGACACCACTGAAGCTTTCTTT.

The chain links TRBV6-5 to TRBJ1-1; D gene ambiguous. The V end was cut by 6 bases, the J end by 7 bases, with 6 bases between. Germline loops: CDR1 MNHEY, CDR2 SVGAGI. The CDR3 covers 10 residues. This chain's CDR3 is CASRRDEAFF. DNA for the CDR3: TGTGCCAGCAGGCGAGATGAAGCTTTCTTT.

V is TRBV6-6 and J is TRBJ2-1, with 10 bases that match TRBD1. The CDR3 extends over 14 amino acids. Germline V gene lookup returns CDR1 MNHNY and CDR2 SVGAGI (reference sequence). J was trimmed by 10 bases and V by 5 bases; bases with no gene match: 8. The CDR3: CASSTGTGEIEQFF. The CDR3 DNA follows: TGTGCCAGCAGTACCGGGACAGGGGAGATAGAGCAGTTCTTC.

The gene calls are TRBV5-4 and TRBJ2-5, with TRBD1 matching over 8 bases. With 4 bases clipped from V and 2 bases from J, the junction kept 4 bases outside the gene matches. The germline V gene has CDR1 SGHNT and CDR2 YYREEE (reference sequence). The CDR3 sequence is 14 residues long. DNA for the CDR3: TGTGCCAGCAGCCTACAGGGGGTTCAAGAGACCCAGTACTTC. Protein: CASSLQGVQETQYF. The full variable domain, with the rest looked up from reference TRBV5-4 and TRBJ2-5, is ETGVTQSPTHLIKTRGQQVTLRCSSQSGHNTVSWYQQALGQGPQFIFQYYREEENGRGNFPPRFSGLQFPNYSSELNVNALELDDSALYLCASSLQGVQETQYFGPGTRLLVL.